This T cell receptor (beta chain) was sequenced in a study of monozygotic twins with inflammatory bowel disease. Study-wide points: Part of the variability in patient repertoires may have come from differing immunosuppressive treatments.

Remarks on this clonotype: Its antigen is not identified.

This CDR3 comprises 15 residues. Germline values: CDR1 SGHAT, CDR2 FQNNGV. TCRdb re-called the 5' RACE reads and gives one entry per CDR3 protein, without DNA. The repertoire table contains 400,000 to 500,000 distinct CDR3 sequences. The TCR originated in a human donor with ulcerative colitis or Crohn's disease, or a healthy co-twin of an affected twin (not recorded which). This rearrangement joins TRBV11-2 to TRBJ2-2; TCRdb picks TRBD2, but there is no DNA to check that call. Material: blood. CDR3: CASTHTAGPTGELFF.